Presented here are 9 T cell receptor beta chains from one specimen sequenced in a study of cytomegalovirus exposure and HLA in healthy donors. 60 Vbeta and 13 Jbeta primers were used in PCR. The assay was immunoSEQ multiplex PCR, and TCRdb's table has in-frame clones only and misses some. The sample carries about 180,000 clones, around 80% recorded once. The sequenced sample consisted of PBMCs. Receptors were obtained from a woman in her sixties in good health and CMV-seropositive.

V gene TRBV19 combines with J gene TRBJ1-2; 7 bases map to TRBD1. The junction had 6 bases not matched to a gene; V was cut back by 4 bases and J by 7 bases. The CDR3 totals 13 residues. The germline V gene has CDR1 LNHDA and CDR2 SQIVND (reference sequence). CDR3 coding DNA: TGTGCCAGTAGTACCTCAGGGGGAGGTGGCTACACCTTC. Residues: CASSTSGGGGYTF.

The V gene is TRBV5-1, the J gene TRBJ2-7, with a possible D match to TRBD1 (6 bases). Trimming took off 6 bases at V and 2 bases at J, with 15 bases between the two ends. The germline CDR1 and CDR2 sequences are SGHRS and YFSETQ. The CDR3 has 14 amino acids. The CDR3: CASTGYREPYEQYF. The CDR3 DNA sequence: TGCGCCAGCACCGGGTACAGGGAACCCTACGAGCAGTACTTC. The full variable domain, its missing parts supplied by reference TRBV5-1 and TRBJ2-7, is KAGVTQTPRYLIKTRGQQVTLSCSPISGHRSVSWYQQTPGQGLQFLFEYFSETQRNKGNFPGRFSGRQFSNSRSEMNVSTLELGDSALYLCASTGYREPYEQYFGPGTRLTVT.

The sample holds a few counts of this clone. The chain links TRBV19 to TRBJ2-1, with TRBD2 identical over 12 bases. The germline CDR1 and CDR2 sequences are LNHDA and SQIVND (reference sequence). The CDR3 runs 14 residues. The trim removed 3 bases at V and 8 bases at J, leaving 2 bases unmatched. Here the CDR3 DNA reads TGTGCCAGTAGTATGGGACTAGCGGGCGATGAGCAGTTCTTC. Translating gives CASSMGLAGDEQFF.

The CDR3 DNA follows: TGTGCCAGCAGTCTCGCAGGAAACACCGGGGAGCTGTTTTTT. Its translation is CASSLAGNTGELFF. The chain combines TRBV28 with TRBJ2-2, with no clear D. Per the germline V gene, CDR1 is MDHEN and CDR2 is SYDVKM. CDR3 size: 14 residues. The V end lost 5 bases, the J end lost 2 bases, and 9 bases lay between the germline ends.

The chain couples TRBV7-9 to TRBJ1-2, with D hard to call. This CDR3 has 13 residues. V was clipped by 0 bases and J by 6 bases, with 8 bases between them. CDR1 is SEHNR, CDR2 FQNEAQ, per germline (reference sequence). CDR3 bases: TGTGCCAGCAGCTTAGCGCTAACGGATGGCTACACCTTC. Protein product: CASSLALTDGYTF.

J is TRBJ2-7 and V is TRBV7-9; D is unclear. CDR3 length: 12 residues. Germline V gene data show CDR1 as SEHNR and CDR2 as FQNEAQ (reference sequence). Trimming shortened V by 5 bases and J by 2 bases, and 7 bases separated the two germline ends. The CDR3 loop reads CASSLRAYEQYF. The CDR3 DNA follows: TGTGCCAGCAGCCTTCGAGCCTACGAGCAGTACTTC. The whole variable domain, remainder taken from reference TRBV7-9 and TRBJ2-7, is DTGVSQNPRHKITKRGQNVTFRCDPISEHNRLYWYRQTLGQGPEFLTYFQNEAQLEKSRLLSDRFSAERPKGSFSTLEIQRTEQGDSAMYLCASSLRAYEQYFGPGTRLTVT.

The chain uses TRBV9 and TRBJ2-2; D might be TRBD1 (6 bases). The germline V and J ends were trimmed by 2 bases and 6 bases, with 17 bases remaining between them. The CDR3 runs to 16 residues. CDR1 is SGDLS, CDR2 YYNGEE, per germline. The CDR3 here is CASSVQAGVGSGELFF. Here the CDR3 DNA reads TGTGCCAGCAGCGTTCAGGCAGGGGTCGGTTCCGGGGAGCTGTTTTTT.

The chain couples TRBV15 to TRBJ2-3; D gene unclear. The CDR3 contains 12 residues. Germline values: CDR1 LNHNV, CDR2 YYDKDF (reference sequence). V lost 4 bases, J lost 4 bases, and 6 bases lay in between. The CDR3 loop is CATSNYPDTQYF. CDR3 DNA sequence: TGTGCCACCAGCAACTACCCAGATACGCAGTATTTT.

The chain couples TRBV27 to TRBJ1-2; 12 nucleotides match TRBD1. The CDR3 totals 16 residues. CDR1 and CDR2 from the germline V gene are MNHEY and SMNVEV (reference sequence). V dropped 5 bases and J dropped 5; count of bases not matched to a gene: 9. DNA for the CDR3: TGTGCCAGCAGTGAAATTCCGGGACAGGGGGCTTATGGCTACACCTTC. Its protein is CASSEIPGQGAYGYTF.